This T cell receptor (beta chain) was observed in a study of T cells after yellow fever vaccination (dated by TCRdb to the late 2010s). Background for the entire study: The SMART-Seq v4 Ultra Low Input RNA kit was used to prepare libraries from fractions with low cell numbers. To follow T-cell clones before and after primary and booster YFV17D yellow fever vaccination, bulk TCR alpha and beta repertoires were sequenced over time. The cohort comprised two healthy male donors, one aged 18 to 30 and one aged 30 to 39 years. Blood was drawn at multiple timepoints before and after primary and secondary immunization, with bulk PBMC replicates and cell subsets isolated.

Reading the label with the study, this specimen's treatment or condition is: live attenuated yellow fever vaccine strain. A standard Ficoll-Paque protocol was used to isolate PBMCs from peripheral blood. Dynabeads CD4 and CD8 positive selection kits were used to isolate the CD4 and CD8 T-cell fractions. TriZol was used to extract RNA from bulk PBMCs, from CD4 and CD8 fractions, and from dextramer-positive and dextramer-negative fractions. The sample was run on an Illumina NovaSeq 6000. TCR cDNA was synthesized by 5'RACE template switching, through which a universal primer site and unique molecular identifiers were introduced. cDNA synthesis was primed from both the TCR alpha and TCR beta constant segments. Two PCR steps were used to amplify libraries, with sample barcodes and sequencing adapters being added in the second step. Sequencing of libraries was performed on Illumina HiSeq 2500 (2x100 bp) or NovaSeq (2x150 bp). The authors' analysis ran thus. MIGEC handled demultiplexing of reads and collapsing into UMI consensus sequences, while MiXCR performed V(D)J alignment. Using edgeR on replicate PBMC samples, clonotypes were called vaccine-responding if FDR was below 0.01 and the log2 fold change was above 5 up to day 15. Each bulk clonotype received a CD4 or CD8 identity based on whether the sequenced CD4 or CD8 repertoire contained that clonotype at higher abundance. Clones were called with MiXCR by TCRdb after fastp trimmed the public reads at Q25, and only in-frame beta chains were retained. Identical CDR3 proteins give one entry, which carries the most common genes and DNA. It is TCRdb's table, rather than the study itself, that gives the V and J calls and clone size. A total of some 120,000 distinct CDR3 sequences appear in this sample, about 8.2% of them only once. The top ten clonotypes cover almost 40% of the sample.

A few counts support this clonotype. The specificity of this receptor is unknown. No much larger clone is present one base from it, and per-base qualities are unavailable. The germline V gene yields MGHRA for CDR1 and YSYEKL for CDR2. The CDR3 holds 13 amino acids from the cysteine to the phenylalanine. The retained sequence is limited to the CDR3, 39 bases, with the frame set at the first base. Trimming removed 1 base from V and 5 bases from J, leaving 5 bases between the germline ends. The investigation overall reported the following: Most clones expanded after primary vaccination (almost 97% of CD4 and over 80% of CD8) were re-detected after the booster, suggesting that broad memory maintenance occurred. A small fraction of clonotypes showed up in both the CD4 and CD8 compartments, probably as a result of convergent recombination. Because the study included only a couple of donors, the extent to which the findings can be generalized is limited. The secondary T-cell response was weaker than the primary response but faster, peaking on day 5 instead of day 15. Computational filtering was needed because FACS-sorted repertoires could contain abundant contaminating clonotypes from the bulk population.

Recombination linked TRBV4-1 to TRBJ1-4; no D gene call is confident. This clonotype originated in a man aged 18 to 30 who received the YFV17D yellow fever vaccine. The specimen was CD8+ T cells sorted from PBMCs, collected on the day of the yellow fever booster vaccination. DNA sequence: TGCGCCAGCAGCCAAGCCCTCAATGAAAAACTGTTTTTT. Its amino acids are CASSQALNEKLFF.